This T cell receptor (beta chain) was captured in a study of T cell repertoires in cytomegalovirus infection. Looking at the study overall: Signatures in public TCR beta sequences pointed to both CMV infection and matching HLA type.

CDR3 size: 14 residues. The germline V gene has CDR1 SGHKS and CDR2 YYEKEE (reference sequence). V gave up 4 bases and J gave up 1 base, with 11 bases separating them. TCRdb analysed the reads with MiXCR anew, one entry per CDR3 protein. The sample lists approximately 140,000 distinct CDR3 sequences; about 6.5% were seen once. This clonotype was found a few times. This sequence joins TRBV5-5 and TRBJ2-5; TRBD1 is a possible D gene (5 bases). Sequenced material: PBMCs. The clonotype was recovered from a human donor in good health (CMV status not recorded). Some clones in this sample may be carry-over from other donors' samples. The CDR3 region has the DNA TGTGCCAGCAGCCCCGCAGGGTTCCAAGAGACCCAGTACTTC. Its protein is CASSPAGFQETQYF. Supplemented by reference TRBV5-5 and TRBJ2-5, the full variable domain reads DAGVTQSPTHLIKTRGQQVTLRCSPISGHKSVSWYQQVLGQGPQFIFQYYEKEERGRGNFPDRFSARQFPNYSSELNVNALLLGDSALYLCASSPAGFQETQYFGPGTRLLVL.